Listed here are 12 T cell receptor beta chains from one sample, sequenced in a study of metastatic and nonmetastatic thyroid tumors. Thyroid surgery was performed in patients who had received no treatment beforehand. TCRdb recomputed clones from the PCR reads via MiXCR. The sample lists 25,000 to 30,000 clones; roughly 4% were seen once. The sample was blood. These receptors all stem from a male donor with papillary thyroid cancer or a benign thyroid nodule (not recorded which). Some clones in this sample may be carry-over from other donors' samples.

This clone was counted a few times. The chain is built from TRBV24-1 and TRBJ2-1; weak D call: TRBD2 (7 bases). Per germline, CDR1 KGHDR and CDR2 SFDVKD. The V gene lost 6 bases and the J gene lost 6 bases, with 20 bases spanning the gap. This CDR3 has 16 amino acids. The CDR3 loop reads CATSLSGGGGANEQFF. CDR3 bases: TGTGCCACCAGTCTAAGCGGTGGAGGGGGGGCCAATGAGCAGTTCTTC.

In this sample, this clone turned up many times. V and J are TRBV9 and TRBJ1-4; TRBD1 might be the D (5 bases). Germline assignment: CDR1 SGDLS and CDR2 YYNGEE. The length of the CDR3 is 16 residues. Trimming took 3 bases from V and 5 from J, leaving 17 bases between them. The CDR3 loop reads CASSGEGMTDNEKLFF. The CDR3 bases are TGTGCCAGCAGCGGAGAGGGGATGACGGACAATGAAAAACTGTTTTTT.

The sample holds a few counts of this clone. V and J are TRBV6-2 or TRBV6-3 and TRBJ2-1, with D perhaps matching TRBD1 or TRBD2 (6 bases each). The CDR3 totals 16 residues. The V gene lost 5 bases and the J gene lost 4 bases, with 18 bases spanning the gap. The V gene's germline CDR1 is MNHEY and CDR2 SVGEGT. The CDR3 reads CASSDRSGGGYNEQFF. CDR3 nucleotides: TGTGCCAGCAGTGACCGAAGCGGAGGGGGGTACAATGAGCAGTTCTTC.

This clone was observed a few times. The rearrangement links TRBV20-1 to TRBJ2-1, with 7 bases matching TRBD2. The CDR3 contains 14 residues. Germline V gene lookup returns CDR1 DFQATT and CDR2 SNEGSKA (reference sequence). The V segment lost 8 bases and the J segment 10 bases; nucleotides outside the gene matches: 17. CDR3 sequence reads: CSLHLEDIGREQFF. The CDR3 bases are TGCAGTCTTCATTTGGAGGACATCGGGAGGGAGCAGTTCTTC.

The sample holds many counts of this clone. The rearrangement links TRBV11-2 to TRBJ1-5; possibly TRBD1 for D (6 bases). Germline assignment: CDR1 SGHAT and CDR2 FQNNGV. This CDR3 spans 16 amino acids. V lost 1 base and J 2 bases, leaving 12 bases between the germline ends. CDR3 protein: CASSLGTGIGNQPQHF. The CDR3 region has the DNA TGTGCCAGCAGCTTAGGCACAGGGATTGGCAATCAGCCCCAGCATTTT.

The V gene is TRBV28, the J gene TRBJ2-7; TRBD2 matches at 10 bases. The CDR3 spans 15 residues. V lost 7 bases, J lost 3 bases, and 9 bases stayed unmatched. Germline V CDR1 and CDR2: MDHEN, SYDVKM. CDR3 in amino acids: CASTGPASGSYEQYF. The CDR3, as DNA: TGTGCCAGCACCGGTCCGGCTAGCGGGAGCTACGAGCAGTACTTC. Combining the CDR3 with reference TRBV28 and TRBJ2-7 gives the whole variable domain DVKVTQSSRYLVKRTGEKVFLECVQDMDHENMFWYRQDPGLGLRLIYFSYDVKMKEKGDIPEGYSVSREKKERFSLILESASTNQTSMYLCASTGPASGSYEQYFGPGTRLTVT.

Sample share makes this clone medium-sized (0.01 to 0.1%). The chain couples TRBV6-2 or TRBV6-3 to TRBJ2-7, with 7 bases identical to TRBD1. The CDR3 runs 13 residues. Trimming removed 6 bases from V and 7 bases from J; junction bases left unmatched: 9. Germline V CDR1 and CDR2: MNHEY, SVGEGT. This CDR3 reads CASRKTGKGEQYF. The CDR3 bases are TGTGCCAGCAGAAAGACAGGGAAAGGTGAGCAGTACTTC.

This clone was detected many times. This may come from a read error, since a much larger clone is one base off. This chain uses TRBV20-1 with TRBJ2-7, with D perhaps matching TRBD2 (6 bases). The CDR3 is made up of 12 amino acids. Germline V gene sequence: CDR1 DFQATT, CDR2 SNEGSKA (reference sequence). The CDR3: CSARESTYGQYF. CDR3 in DNA: TGCAGTGCTCGGGAGTCGACCTACGGGCAGTACTTC.

This clone was counted between two and nine times. The V and J genes are TRBV6-1 and TRBJ1-6, with TRBD1 as a possible D gene (5 bases). With 10 bases removed from V and 7 bases from J, the gap between germline ends came to 17 bases. This CDR3 has 14 amino acids. The germline V gene has CDR1 MNHNS and CDR2 SASEGT. DNA of the CDR3: TGTGCCAACTCAGCAGGTACAGGCAATTCACCCCTCCACTTT. Protein: CANSAGTGNSPLHF.

Of note for this clone: The CDR3 ends on some other residue instead of the conserved phenylalanine or tryptophan, so this is likely a read error. The chain couples TRBV6-1 to TRBJ2-7; either TRBD1 or TRBD2 may supply D (6 bases each). The germline V and J ends were trimmed by 6 bases and 6 bases, with 18 bases remaining between them. The CDR3 totals 14 residues. Germline CDR1 reads MNHNS; CDR2 reads SASEGT. CDR3 region: CASREKWGAGEQYL. The DNA for the CDR3 is TGTGCCAGCAGGGAGAAGTGGGGGGCCGGCGAGCAGTACCTC.

In its sample, this clone was seen many times. The CDR3 nucleotides read TGTGCCAGCAGCTTAGAGGGGACCTCCCGAGGGGCTTTCTTT. As protein: CASSLEGTSRGAFF. The chain couples TRBV7-9 to TRBJ1-1; TRBD1 is a possible D gene (5 bases). The germline V gene has CDR1 SEHNR and CDR2 FQNEAQ (reference sequence). This CDR3 is built from 14 residues. Trimming took 1 base from V and 11 from J, leaving 17 bases between them.

This clone was observed a handful of times. The chain links TRBV11-2 to TRBJ1-1, with a weak D call TRBD1 (6 bases). V was pared by 1 base and J by 4 bases, with 13 bases between. The CDR3 runs 15 residues. The germline V gene encodes CDR1 SGHAT and CDR2 FQNNGV. CDR3 sequence reads: CASSLAGGGPTEAFF. CDR3 nucleotides: TGTGCCAGCAGCTTAGCCGGAGGGGGTCCCACTGAAGCTTTCTTT.